The 18 T cell receptor beta chains below were found in one sample sequenced in a study of identical twins. Using its own MiXCR run on the 5' RACE reads, TCRdb lists one record per CDR3 protein. The sample lists about 470,000 distinct CDR3 sequences, 20% to 25% occurring once. Another study also made use of these data, one on T cells expressing NK-cell markers.

Material: CD4+ T cells sorted from blood. Every receptor here comes from a woman aged 18-29 years in good health.

The CDR3 reads CSVGKAEFTDTQYF. CDR3 coding DNA: TGCAGCGTTGGGAAGGCGGAGTTCACAGATACGCAGTATTTT. V and J are TRBV29-1 and TRBJ2-3; no reliable D call. The CDR3 covers 14 residues. The V end lost 4 bases, the J end lost 2 bases, and 13 bases lay between the germline ends. The germline V gene has CDR1 SQVTM and CDR2 ANQGSEA.

The CDR3 sequence: CASSQDRTDRAKNIQYF. As DNA, the CDR3 is TGTGCCAGCAGCCAAGATCGAACGGATAGGGCCAAAAACATTCAGTACTTC. This chain links TRBV3-1 with TRBJ2-4, with D unclear. The CDR3 is 17 amino acids. The germline gives CDR1 LGHDT, CDR2 YNNKEL (reference sequence). The V end lost 0 bases, the J end lost 1 base, and 13 bases lay between the germline ends.

The V call is TRBV6-1, the J call TRBJ2-7; 9 bases agree with TRBD1. Losses at the gene ends were 6 bases for V and 7 bases for J; bases not matched to a gene: 13. The germline V gene has CDR1 MNHNS and CDR2 SASEGT. The CDR3 runs to 15 residues. The CDR3: CASSRGQGRTGEQYF. CDR3 DNA sequence: TGTGCCAGCAGCCGTGGACAGGGGAGGACGGGTGAGCAGTACTTC.

The chain carries TRBV24-1 and TRBJ2-3; 11 bases agree with TRBD2. This CDR3 is 18 amino acids long. CDR1 is KGHDR and CDR2 is SFDVKD in the germline V gene. V lost 4 bases to trimming and J lost 4 bases; unmatched junction nucleotides: 12. The CDR3 DNA reads as TGTGCCACCAGTGACTCAGGGACTAGCGGAAGGCGGGCAGATACGCAGTATTTT. Protein: CATSDSGTSGRRADTQYF.

This clonotype was observed a handful of times. The gene calls are TRBV5-1 and TRBJ1-1; maybe TRBD1 (6 bases). V was clipped by 3 bases and J by 1 base, with 10 bases between them. Germline lookup yields CDR1 SGHRS and CDR2 YFSETQ. This CDR3 spans 14 amino acids. The CDR3: CASSYRVGNTEAFF. In DNA form, the CDR3 reads TGCGCCAGCAGCTACAGGGTTGGGAACACTGAAGCTTTCTTT.

This chain links TRBV18 with TRBJ2-7; D remains unclear. Germline CDR1 reads KGHSH; CDR2 reads LQKENI. The CDR3 has 15 amino acids. The ends were cut back, 4 bases at V and 0 bases at J, with 13 bases in the middle. The CDR3 sequence: CASSQSKGYSYEQYF. The DNA for the CDR3 is TGTGCCAGCTCACAATCCAAGGGATACTCCTACGAGCAGTACTTC.

The genes are TRBV10-3 and TRBJ2-5, with a weak D call TRBD2 (6 bases). V was pared by 3 bases and J by 5 bases, with 10 bases between. There are 13 residues in the CDR3. Germline V gives CDR1 ENHRY, CDR2 SYGVKD. Here the CDR3 DNA reads TGTGCCATCAGTGACGGGGGTACTGAGACCCAGTACTTC. Protein sequence: CAISDGGTETQYF.

This clonotype showed up many times. CDR3 in DNA: TGCAGTGCTAGCGGGAGGGCCAACAATGAGCAGTTCTTC. Protein product: CSASGRANNEQFF. V usage is TRBV20-1 and J usage is TRBJ2-1; 8 bases are shared with TRBD2. The CDR3 has 13 amino acids. The V and J ends lost 3 bases and 5 bases, in that order; junction bases with no gene match: 3. Germline loops: CDR1 DFQATT, CDR2 SNEGSKA (reference sequence).

V is TRBV3-1 and J is TRBJ2-7, with 7 bases fitting TRBD2. Trimming removed 1 base from V and 4 bases from J; junction bases left unmatched: 16. The V gene's germline CDR1 is LGHDT and CDR2 YNNKEL (reference sequence). This CDR3 comprises 18 residues. The CDR3 is CASSQVVGRRESLYEQYF. In DNA form, the CDR3 reads TGTGCCAGCAGCCAAGTTGTGGGGCGGCGGGAGTCTCTGTACGAGCAGTACTTC.

The rearrangement links TRBV10-1 to TRBJ1-5; D not certain. The germline V and J ends were trimmed by 9 bases and 1 base, with 10 bases remaining between them. The V gene's germline CDR1 is WNHNN and CDR2 SYGVQD (reference sequence). The CDR3 covers 13 residues. The CDR3 DNA is TGCGCCAGATGGAGACGGAGCAATCAGCCCCAGCATTTT. It translates to CARWRRSNQPQHF.

V is TRBV6-1 and J is TRBJ2-3; possible D gene TRBD2, 7 bases. The V and J ends lost 2 bases and 1 base respectively, with 13 bases between them. The CDR3 is 16 residues long. Germline CDR1 reads MNHNS; CDR2 reads SASEGT. CDR3 in DNA: TGTGCCAGCAGTGAATTGGGGGGGCGAGGCACAGATACGCAGTATTTT. It yields the protein CASSELGGRGTDTQYF.

The CDR3 is CASQLGQSYEQYF. In nucleotides, the CDR3 is TGTGCCAGCCAGCTGGGACAGTCCTACGAGCAGTACTTC. V gene TRBV6-1 combines with J gene TRBJ2-7, with 7 positions matching TRBD1. This CDR3 has 13 amino acids. V was pared by 8 bases and J by 1 base, with 5 bases of the junction left unmatched. The germline V gene encodes CDR1 MNHNS and CDR2 SASEGT.

This clonotype has at least ten counts. V is TRBV29-1 and J is TRBJ1-1, with unresolved D. The CDR3 consists of 12 residues. Germline V CDR1 and CDR2: SQVTM, ANQGSEA. The V gene lost 3 bases and the J gene lost 1 base, with 6 bases spanning the gap. CDR3 protein: CSVDRSNTEAFF. The DNA of the CDR3 is TGCAGCGTTGACAGATCGAACACTGAAGCTTTCTTT.

The V gene is TRBV9, the J gene TRBJ2-2; 7 bases match TRBD1. Germline values: CDR1 SGDLS, CDR2 YYNGEE. This CDR3 is 15 amino acids long. The J segment lost 4 bases and the V segment lost 0 bases, leaving 3 bases of the junction unmatched. The CDR3: CASSVGGTATGELFF. Written as DNA, the CDR3 is TGTGCCAGCAGCGTAGGGGGGACAGCCACCGGGGAGCTGTTTTTT.

Ten or more counts support this clonotype. V is TRBV6-2 or TRBV6-3 and J is TRBJ2-1; either TRBD1 or TRBD2 may supply D (5 bases each). This CDR3 is 17 amino acids long. Trimming removed 0 bases at V and 3 bases at J, with 15 bases between. Germline values: CDR1 MNHEY, CDR2 SVGEGT. CDR3 bases: TGTGCCAGCAGTTACTCGAGGGGTGGGGGAAACTACAATGAGCAGTTCTTC. This encodes CASSYSRGGGNYNEQFF.

This clonotype turned up a few times. V is TRBV5-1 and J is TRBJ2-2; TRBD2 might be the D (7 bases). CDR1 is SGHRS, CDR2 YFSETQ, per germline. The CDR3 length is 17 residues. V lost 4 bases and J lost 0, with 16 bases in between. The CDR3 coding sequence is TGCGCCAGCAGCCGGGGGCCCGGGGGGACGAACACCGGGGAGCTGTTTTTT. Its translation: CASSRGPGGTNTGELFF.

This clonotype was observed a handful of times. This chain uses TRBV12-3 or TRBV12-4 with TRBJ2-2; the match to TRBD1 covers 10 bases. V lost 7 bases and J lost 7; bases outside the gene matches: 9. This CDR3 region has 15 residues. The CDR3 region has the DNA TGTGCCAGCAATTCCAGACAGGGGGCTGGCGGGGAGCTGTTTTTT. This codes for CASNSRQGAGGELFF.

This clonotype was observed a few times. The rearrangement joins TRBV7-6 to TRBJ2-3; D gene ambiguous. V was pared by 5 bases and J by 7 bases, with 22 bases between. The CDR3 is 16 amino acids. In germline, CDR1 is SGHVS, CDR2 FNYEAQ. CDR3 nucleotides: TGTGCCAGCAGCCCAAGGGATGGCAGGAATAGGCATACGCAGTATTTT. This gives the protein CASSPRDGRNRHTQYF. The full variable domain, completed using reference TRBV7-6 and TRBJ2-3, is GAGVSQSPRYKVTKRGQDVALRCDPISGHVSLYWYRQALGQGPEFLTYFNYEAQQDKSGLPNDRFSAERPEGSISTLTIQRTEQRDSAMYRCASSPRDGRNRHTQYFGPGTRLTVL.